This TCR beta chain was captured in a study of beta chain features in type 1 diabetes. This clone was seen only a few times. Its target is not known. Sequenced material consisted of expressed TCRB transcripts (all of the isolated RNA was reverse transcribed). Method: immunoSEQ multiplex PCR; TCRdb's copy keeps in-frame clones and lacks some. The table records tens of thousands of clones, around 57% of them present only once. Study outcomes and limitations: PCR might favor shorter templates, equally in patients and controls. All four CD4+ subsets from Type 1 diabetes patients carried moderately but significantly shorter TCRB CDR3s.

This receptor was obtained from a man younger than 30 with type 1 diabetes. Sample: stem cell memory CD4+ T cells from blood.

The CDR3 nucleotides are TGTGCCAGCAGCGGACAGGGCTCTGAAGCTTTCTTT. Amino acid sequence: CASSGQGSEAFF. The chain couples TRBV7-9 to TRBJ1-1; 8 bases are a match to TRBD1. Losses at the gene ends were 5 bases for V and 6 bases for J; bases not matched to a gene: 2. Germline V CDR1 and CDR2: SEHNR, FQNEAQ (reference sequence). This CDR3 is built from 12 residues.